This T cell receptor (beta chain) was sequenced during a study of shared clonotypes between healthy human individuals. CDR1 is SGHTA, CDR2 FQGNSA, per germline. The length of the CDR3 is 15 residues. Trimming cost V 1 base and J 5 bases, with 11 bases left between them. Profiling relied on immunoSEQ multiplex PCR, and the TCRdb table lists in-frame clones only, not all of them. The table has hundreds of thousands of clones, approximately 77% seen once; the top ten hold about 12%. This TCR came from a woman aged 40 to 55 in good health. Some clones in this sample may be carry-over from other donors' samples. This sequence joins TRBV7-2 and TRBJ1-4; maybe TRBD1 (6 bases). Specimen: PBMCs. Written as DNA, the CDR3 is TGTGCCAGCAGCTTAGGCGGACAGAGAAATGAAAAACTGTTTTTT. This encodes CASSLGGQRNEKLFF.